This T cell receptor beta chain was sequenced in a study of shared clonotypes between healthy human individuals. Germline CDR1 reads MNHEY; CDR2 reads SMNVEV (reference sequence). The CDR3 is made up of 12 amino acids. J was trimmed by 9 bases and V by 3 bases; bases with no gene match: 3. Only in-frame clones appear in the TCRdb table, and some are missing; sequencing was by immunoSEQ multiplex PCR. Counted here are around 1.6 million clones, 98% occurring once; the ten biggest clones make up approximately 0.45%. Negatively enriched CD4+ T cells were divided by CD45RA into naive and memory. The specimen sequenced was naive CD4+ T cells sorted from blood. Regarding subset: CD45RA+ positively selected. The chain uses TRBV27 and TRBJ1-1; 8 bases are a match to TRBD1. This clonotype was sampled from a man aged 25-40 years in good health. CDR3 sequence (DNA): TGTGCCAGCAGTTTGTCAGGGGGCAAAGCTTTCTTT. This codes for CASSLSGGKAFF.